This T cell receptor (beta chain) was sequenced for a study of blood T cell repertoires in COVID-19. The trim removed 0 bases at V and 4 bases at J, leaving 8 bases unmatched. Germline-derived CDR1 and CDR2 are ENHRY and SYGVKD. This CDR3 contains 17 residues. In its sample, this clone was seen once. Clones were read by immunoSEQ multiplex PCR, and TCRdb kept only the in-frame ones, dropping some. The sample has 100,000 to 120,000 clones; 60% to 80% are singletons. This TCR was recovered from a woman aged 80 or over with active or convalescent COVID-19. This chain joins TRBV10-3 and TRBJ2-5, with 10 bases matching TRBD2. The sample consisted of peripheral blood. CDR3 sequence (DNA): TGTGCCATCAGTGAGTCGGGTTTTAGCGGGAGGACAGAGACCCAGTACTTC. It translates to CAISESGFSGRTETQYF.